This TCR beta chain comes out of a study of breast tumors, draining lymph nodes, adjacent tissues (dated by TCRdb to 2016 to 2018). With respect to the entire study: The study compared TCR beta repertoires across tumor, adjacent nontumor tissue and axillary lymph nodes from breast cancer patients. In human breast cancer, the study set out to assess how tumor, surrounding tissue and draining lymph node repertoires relate to one another and whether T cells might be exchanged between them.

Summary of the overall study and its limitations: T-cell repertoire diversity in tumors was found to be lower than in lymph nodes but higher than in nontumor tissue, and preferential V and J gene usage was observed. The data were considered consistent with the idea that most tumor T cells come from the lymph node and then expand in tumor tissue. The conclusion that tumor T cells originate in lymph nodes was presented as consistent with a hypothesis rather than as directly demonstrated. Tumor and nontumor tissue repertoires were significantly more similar in luminal-like than in basal-like breast cancer.

For sequencing, an Illumina HiSeq 2000 was employed. TCR beta chain libraries were generated through multiplex PCR amplification. The amplified TCR beta chain products were analyzed by high-throughput sequencing. The public sequencing data were trimmed at Q25 with fastp and processed into clonotypes with MiXCR by TCRdb, which kept only in-frame beta chains. For every CDR3 protein sequence, its rows merge into one entry that carries the most common genes and DNA. The sample data list about 230,000 distinct CDR3 sequences, and about 32% of these were observed just once. The top ten hold roughly 1.3% of the sample. Note on this clonotype: Its specific antigen is unknown. This may arise from a read error, as a much more abundant clone is one base away.

CDR1 is given as MNHEY and CDR2 as SMNVEV, both from the germline V gene (reference sequence). V and J are trimmed by 6 bases and 3 bases, and the gene matches miss 2 bases of the junction. Reading from cysteine to phenylalanine, the CDR3 counts 13 amino acids. The CDR3 DNA has 39 bases and is translated from base 1. Lymph node samples came from the axillary draining lymph nodes of breast cancer patients. The receptor was isolated from a female donor with breast cancer. Some clones in this sample may be carry-over from other donors' samples. The rearranged chain carries TRBV27 and TRBJ2-3; a stretch of 8 junction bases matches TRBD2. The sequenced sample was axillary lymph node tissue. The CDR3 corresponds to CASSGTRTDTQYF. The nucleotides read TGTGCCAGCAGCGGGACTAGGACAGATACGCAGTATTTT.